The rows below give T cell receptor beta chains drawn from one sample of a study of beta chain features in type 1 diabetes. TCRdb keeps only in-frame clones here, not all; method: immunoSEQ multiplex PCR. The sample lists roughly 370,000 clones, approximately 15% occurring once. Sequencing was performed on naive CD4+ T cells from blood. The receptors come from a young man in good health. Both conserved end residues are part of each CDR3. Each record gives: V gene, J gene, clone size, D gene, CDR3 protein, CDR3 DNA. The D gene is left open where the match is weak. Clone sizes are given selectively: once, few, many, or a class where the clone is expanded.

>TRBV25-1|TRBJ2-1|.|.
CATLILEEQFF
TGTGCCACCCTGATCTTAGAGGAGCAGTTCTTC
>TRBV14|TRBJ2-7|few|.
CASSLTGSPNYEQYF
TGTGCCAGCAGCCTAACAGGGAGTCCTAACTACGAGCAGTACTTC
>TRBV27|TRBJ2-3|few|.
CASSSPGGRTDTQYF
TGTGCCAGCAGTTCCCCCGGGGGCCGCACAGATACGCAGTATTTT
>TRBV9|TRBJ2-3|few|TRBD2
CASSVAPSGMGADTQYF
TGTGCCAGCAGCGTAGCTCCTAGCGGGATGGGCGCAGATACGCAGTATTTT
>TRBV9|TRBJ2-1|.|TRBD1
CASSGRQGLNEQFF
TGTGCCAGCAGCGGAAGACAGGGGCTCAATGAGCAGTTCTTC
>TRBV27|TRBJ2-1|few|.
CASSLTTGLKTNEQFF
TGTGCCAGCAGTTTGACTACAGGGCTCAAAACCAATGAGCAGTTCTTC
>TRBV29-1|TRBJ2-5|.|.
CSVGTVRETQYF
TGCAGCGTAGGGACGGTTCGAGAGACCCAGTACTTC
>TRBV29-1|TRBJ1-2|.|TRBD1
CSVEGQFGYTF
TGCAGCGTTGAGGGACAGTTTGGCTACACCTTC
>TRBV7-3|TRBJ2-2|.|.
CASSLGANTGELFF
TGTGCCAGCAGCTTAGGTGCGAACACCGGGGAGCTGTTTTTT
>TRBV5-4|TRBJ2-5|few|TRBD1
CASSPTGPGETQYF
TGTGCCAGCAGCCCGACAGGGCCAGGGGAGACCCAGTACTTC
>TRBV4-3|TRBJ1-1|.|.
CASSQRQDTEAFF
TGCGCCAGCAGCCAGAGACAGGACACTGAAGCTTTCTTT
>TRBV30|TRBJ2-2|.|.
CAWSLAIATGELFF
TGTGCCTGGAGTCTCGCTATCGCCACCGGGGAGCTGTTTTTT
>TRBV7-2|TRBJ2-2|few|TRBD1
CASDRHRGLNTGELFF
TGTGCCAGCGACAGACACAGGGGGCTGAACACCGGGGAGCTGTTTTTT
>TRBV7-2|TRBJ2-1|few|TRBD2
CASSLAGVIKRDEQFF
TGTGCCAGCAGTCTAGCGGGGGTTATTAAGCGTGATGAGCAGTTCTTC
>TRBV7-2|TRBJ2-3|.|.
CASSFPGRRSSTDTQYF
TGTGCCAGCAGCTTTCCCGGGCGGCGATCTAGCACAGATACGCAGTATTTT
>TRBV14|TRBJ2-6|.|.
CASSPSWPPASGANVLTF
TGTGCCAGCAGCCCGAGTTGGCCGCCCGCCTCTGGGGCCAACGTCCTGACTTTC
>TRBV6-5|TRBJ2-4|.|TRBD1
CASSDRVQNIQYF
TGTGCCAGCAGTGACAGGGTTCAGAACATTCAGTACTTC
>TRBV4-1|TRBJ2-2|.|TRBD1
CASSHASGTANTGELFF
TGCGCCAGCAGCCATGCTTCCGGGACAGCCAACACCGGGGAGCTGTTTTTT
>TRBV4-2|TRBJ2-3|few|.
CASSQEEGPADTQYF
TGTGCCAGCAGCCAAGAGGAGGGGCCGGCAGATACGCAGTATTTT
>TRBV25-1|TRBJ2-5|.|.
CASSPTRPQETQYF
TGTGCCAGCAGTCCCACCCGGCCCCAAGAGACCCAGTACTTC
>TRBV5-4|TRBJ2-1|.|.
CASSLATRSYNEQFF
TGTGCCAGCAGCTTGGCAACGCGATCCTACAATGAGCAGTTCTTC
>TRBV5-4|TRBJ2-5|few|.
CASSQAQETQYF
TGTGCCAGCAGCCAAGCCCAAGAGACCCAGTACTTC
>TRBV7-2|TRBJ2-6|.|.
CASSFRGGPGDSGANVLTF
TGTGCCAGCAGCTTTAGAGGCGGGCCCGGGGACTCTGGGGCCAACGTCCTGACTTTC
>TRBV15|TRBJ1-4|few|TRBD1
CATSRGQGRDSEKLFF
TGTGCCACCAGCAGGGGACAGGGGAGGGACAGTGAAAAACTGTTTTTT
>TRBV7-2|TRBJ2-7|.|.
CASSLDRNSYEQYF
TGTGCCAGCAGCTTAGATCGGAACTCCTACGAGCAGTACTTC
>TRBV7-2|TRBJ2-3|.|.
CASSSMFTDTQYF
TGTGCCAGCAGCTCCATGTTCACAGATACGCAGTATTTT
>TRBV5-1|TRBJ2-1|.|.
CASSLEGQSYNEQFF
TGCGCCAGCAGCTTGGAAGGGCAGAGTTACAATGAGCAGTTCTTC
>TRBV29-1|TRBJ2-5|.|TRBD1
CSVELRTGGTQYF
TGCAGCGTTGAACTCCGGACAGGGGGGACCCAGTACTTC
>TRBV18|TRBJ1-1|.|.
CASSQQGWNTEAFF
TGTGCCAGCTCACAACAGGGTTGGAACACTGAAGCTTTCTTT
>TRBV7-3|TRBJ2-6|.|.
CASSSYILSGANVLTF
TGTGCCAGCAGCTCTTACATCCTCTCTGGGGCCAACGTCCTGACTTTC
>TRBV18|TRBJ2-5|few|.
CASSRNREETQYF
TGTGCCAGCTCACGTAACCGGGAGGAGACCCAGTACTTC
>TRBV30|TRBJ2-2|few|TRBD2
CAWSTPGLGRLAPSNTGELFF
TGTGCCTGGAGTACACCGGGACTAGGAAGGTTGGCCCCTTCGAACACCGGGGAGCTGTTTTTT